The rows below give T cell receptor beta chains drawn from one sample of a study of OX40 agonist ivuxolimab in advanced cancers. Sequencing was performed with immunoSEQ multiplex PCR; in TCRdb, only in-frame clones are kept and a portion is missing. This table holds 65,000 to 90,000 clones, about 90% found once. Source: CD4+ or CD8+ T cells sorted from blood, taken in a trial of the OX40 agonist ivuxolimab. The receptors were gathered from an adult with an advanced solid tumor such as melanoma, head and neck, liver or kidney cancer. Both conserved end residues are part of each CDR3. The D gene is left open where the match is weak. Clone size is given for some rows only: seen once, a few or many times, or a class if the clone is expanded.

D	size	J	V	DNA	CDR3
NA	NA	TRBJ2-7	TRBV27	TGTGCCAGCAGTTTAAGCCTCCCAGGGCCCTCCTCCTACGAGCAGTACTTC	CASSLSLPGPSSYEQYF
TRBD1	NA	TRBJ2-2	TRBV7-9	TGTGCCAGCAGCCCTGACAGGGGGCGGAACACCGGGGAGCTGTTTTTT	CASSPDRGRNTGELFF
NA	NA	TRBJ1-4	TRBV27	TGTGCCAGCAGTTTAGGAGGGAGTTTTGAAAAACTGTTTTTT	CASSLGGSFEKLFF
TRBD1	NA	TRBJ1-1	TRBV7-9	TGTGCCAGCAGCCCTCTAGGACAGGGTAAAACTGAAGCTTTCTTT	CASSPLGQGKTEAFF
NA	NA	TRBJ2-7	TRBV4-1	TGCGCCAGCAGCCAAGATCCCGGCAGGGGATACGAGCAGTACTTC	CASSQDPGRGYEQYF
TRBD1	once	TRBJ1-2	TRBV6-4	TGTGCCAGCAGTGACGGTTACAGGGGCGGCTACACCTTC	CASSDGYRGGYTF
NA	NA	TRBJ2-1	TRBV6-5	TGTGCCAGGACGCAGGGTGAGCAGTTCTTC	CARTQGEQFF
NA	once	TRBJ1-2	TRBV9	TGTGCCAGCAGCGGGACGGCCACGGGGGGCTACACCTTC	CASSGTATGGYTF
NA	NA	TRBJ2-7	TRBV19	TGTGCCAGTAGTCCGGGCTCCTACGAGCAGTACTTC	CASSPGSYEQYF
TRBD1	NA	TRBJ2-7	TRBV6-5	TGTGCCAGCAGTTACTCGAACAGGGGCGGCGAGCAGTACTTC	CASSYSNRGGEQYF
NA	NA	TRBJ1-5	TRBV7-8	TGTGCCAGCAGCTTATTACAGGGCGAAGAGCCCCAGCATTTT	CASSLLQGEEPQHF